Presented here are 9 T cell receptor beta chains from one specimen sequenced in a study of spatial heterogeneity in lung cancer. TCRdb used MiXCR to reprocess the 5' RACE reads, holding one entry per CDR3 protein. The table lists around 10,000 distinct CDR3 sequences, about 3.5% of them singletons, with around half in the top ten. Noted time point: sample taken at primary tumor resection. The input material, whole RNA from tumor, nontumor lung or frozen PBMC, was sequenced unsorted. The input for sequencing was PBMCs, taken at surgery. The receptors shown here come from a female donor with early-stage non-small cell lung cancer.

This clonotype was seen ten or more times. The library was prepared for alpha chains; this beta chain is a stray read, so its frequency means little. The chain uses TRBV7-2 and TRBJ2-5; D might be TRBD1 or TRBD2, each matching 5 bases. V was clipped by 3 bases and J by 7 bases, with 15 bases between them. This CDR3 region has 14 residues. Germline CDR1 reads SGHTA; CDR2 reads FQGNSA. Here the CDR3 DNA reads TGTGCCAGCAGCTTTTCCGGGGCCGGAGGGACCCAGTACTTC. Protein product: CASSFSGAGGTQYF.

This clonotype came up many times. This beta chain is an off-target read within a library intended for alpha chains, so its frequency means little. The chain has TRBV20-1 and TRBJ2-1; 15 nucleotides line up with TRBD2. Germline V lookup: CDR1 DFQATT, CDR2 SNEGSKA (reference sequence). The CDR3 has 15 amino acids. V gave up 3 bases and J gave up 6 bases; unmatched junction bases: 3. CDR3 loop: CSARGLAGGLNEQFF. CDR3 DNA sequence: TGCAGTGCTAGGGGACTAGCGGGGGGCCTCAATGAGCAGTTCTTC.

This clonotype was recorded at least ten times. The size of this beta chain means little, since it is a stray read in a library made for alpha chains. V usage is TRBV6-2 or TRBV6-3 and J usage is TRBJ2-1; maybe TRBD2 (5 bases). V lost 7 bases and J 0 bases, leaving 10 bases between the germline ends. The CDR3 has 14 residues. CDR1 is MNHEY and CDR2 is SVGEGT in the germline V gene. The CDR3 bases are TGTGCCAGCATGAGGGTACTCTCCTACAATGAGCAGTTCTTC. As protein: CASMRVLSYNEQFF.

This clonotype was detected many times. This beta chain lies outside the target of a library built for alpha chains; its clone size means little. This rearrangement joins TRBV13 to TRBJ2-3, with 10 bases identical to TRBD1. Germline V lookup: CDR1 PRHDT, CDR2 FYEKMQ (reference sequence). The CDR3 contains 15 residues. Germline trimming cut 5 bases from V and 2 bases from J; bases unmatched to any gene: 4. CDR3 loop: CASSRDRGTTDTQYF. Written as DNA, the CDR3 is TGTGCCAGCAGCCGGGACAGGGGCACCACAGATACGCAGTATTTT.

This clonotype was observed many times. This beta chain was picked up by a library intended for alpha chains and is off target, so its count carries little meaning. The chain links TRBV5-1 to TRBJ2-5; 9 positions agree with TRBD1. V trimming: 7 bases; J trimming: 6 bases; junction bases outside the gene matches: 10. The CDR3 length is 14 residues. CDR1 and CDR2 (germline): SGHRS, YFSETQ. The CDR3: CASEGTGKEKTQYF. Here the CDR3 DNA reads TGCGCCAGCGAGGGGACAGGGAAGGAAAAGACCCAGTACTTC.

This clonotype was seen many times. This beta chain is off target for a library built for alpha chains, so its abundance means little. The V call is TRBV7-9, the J call TRBJ1-5; D is ambiguous. The length of the CDR3 is 13 residues. The germline V and J ends were trimmed by 0 bases and 5 bases, with 5 bases remaining between them. CDR1 is SEHNR, CDR2 FQNEAQ, per germline (reference sequence). In DNA, the CDR3 is TGTGCCAGCAGCTTAGCTGCCGATCAGCCCCAGCATTTT. It specifies CASSLAADQPQHF.

The sample holds many counts of this clonotype. This beta chain is a stray sequence in a library constructed for alpha chains; its clone size is not meaningful. This CDR3 reads CASSHRTGQKTQYF. As DNA, the CDR3 is TGTGCCAGCAGTCATCGGACAGGGCAGAAGACCCAGTACTTC. The gene calls are TRBV6-5 and TRBJ2-5; 8 nucleotides line up with TRBD1. Germline CDR1 MNHEY, CDR2 SVGAGI. V shed 5 bases and J 6 bases; nucleotides not matched to a gene: 8. The CDR3 has 14 amino acids.

This clonotype was recorded many times. This beta chain appears as a stray read in a library generated for alpha chains; its size is not informative. This chain links TRBV7-3 with TRBJ2-2; D may be TRBD1 (5 bases). The CDR3 length is 16 residues. Germline values: CDR1 SGHTA, CDR2 FQGTGA. Trimming removed 1 base from V and 5 bases from J, with 14 bases in between. CDR3 loop: CASSLNARVGTGELFF. As DNA, the CDR3 is TGTGCCAGCAGCTTAAATGCCAGGGTGGGGACCGGGGAGCTGTTTTTT. The full variable domain, completed using reference TRBV7-3 and TRBJ2-2, is GAGVSQTPSNKVTEKGKYVELRCDPISGHTALYWYRQSLGQGPEFLIYFQGTGAADDSGLPNDRFFAVRPEGSVSTLKIQRTERGDSAVYLCASSLNARVGTGELFFGEGSRLTVL.

This clonotype showed up just a few times. Little can be read into the size of this beta chain, an off-target read in a library designed for alpha chains. The chain uses TRBV11-2 and TRBJ1-1; D uncertain. The V and J ends lost 0 bases and 4 bases respectively, with 12 bases between them. The CDR3 covers 15 residues. Looked up from germline, CDR1 is SGHAT and CDR2 is FQNNGV. This CDR3 reads CASSLEPAPSTEAFF. DNA for the CDR3: TGTGCCAGCAGCTTAGAACCGGCTCCGTCCACTGAAGCTTTCTTT.